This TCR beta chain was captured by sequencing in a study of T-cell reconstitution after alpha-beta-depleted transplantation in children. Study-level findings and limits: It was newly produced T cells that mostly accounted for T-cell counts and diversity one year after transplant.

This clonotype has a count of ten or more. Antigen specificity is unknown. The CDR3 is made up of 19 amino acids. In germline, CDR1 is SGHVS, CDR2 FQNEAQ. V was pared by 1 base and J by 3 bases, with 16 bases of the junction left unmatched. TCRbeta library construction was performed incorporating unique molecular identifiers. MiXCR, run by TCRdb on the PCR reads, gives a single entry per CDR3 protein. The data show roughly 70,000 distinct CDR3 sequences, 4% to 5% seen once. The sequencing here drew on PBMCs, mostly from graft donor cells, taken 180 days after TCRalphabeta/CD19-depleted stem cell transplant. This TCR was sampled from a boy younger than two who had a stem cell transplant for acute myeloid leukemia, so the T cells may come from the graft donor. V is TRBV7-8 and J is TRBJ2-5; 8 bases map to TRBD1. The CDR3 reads CASSLVGYSDRVNEETQYF. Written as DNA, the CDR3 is TGTGCCAGCAGCTTAGTTGGTTATTCGGACAGGGTCAATGAAGAGACCCAGTACTTC.